This T cell receptor (beta chain) appears in the sequencing data of a study of early T cells in non-severe SARS-CoV-2 infection. In germline, CDR1 is ENHRY, CDR2 SYGVKD. This CDR3 comprises 12 residues. The V and J ends lost 6 bases and 2 bases respectively, with 7 bases between them. TCRdb reprocessed the 5' RACE reads with MiXCR, giving one entry per CDR3 protein. The sample lists over 45,000 distinct CDR3 sequences; under 8% were seen once. This clonotype was found many times. This sequence joins TRBV10-3 and TRBJ1-1; D not resolved. This material consisted of whole blood, taken at baseline. The clonotype comes from an adult who was a healthcare worker with PCR-confirmed SARS-CoV-2 infection or an uninfected control (not recorded which). The CDR3 reads CAIRGANTEAFF. CDR3 bases: TGTGCCATCAGGGGTGCTAACACTGAAGCTTTCTTT.